These 12 T cell receptor beta chains originate from one sample sequenced in a study of low-dose radiotherapy and immunotherapy resistance in tumors. Indicated time point: after trial treatment. Sample treatment: LDRT plus nivolumab, ipilimumab, low-dose cyclophosphamide and aspirin (RACIN trial). Both TCRalpha and TCRbeta chains were reverse transcribed with V-gene-specific primers. TCRs were put through 15 to 25 PCR cycles of amplification with Phusion. A constant-region primer and the V-primer adapter served as the primer pair. From the reads, TCRdb called clonotypes with MiXCR, one entry per CDR3 protein. The sample carries tens of thousands of distinct CDR3 sequences, around 20% recorded once. The specimen was PBMCs, collected after low-dose radiotherapy plus immunotherapy. The receptors derive from a female donor with ovarian cancer.

This clonotype has at least ten counts. The chain links TRBV20-1 to TRBJ1-2, with D possibly being TRBD1 (5 bases). Trimming took 4 bases from V and 5 from J, leaving 14 bases between them. Germline loops: CDR1 DFQATT, CDR2 SNEGSKA (reference sequence). This CDR3 has 13 residues. This chain's CDR3 is CSATGTEGYGYTF. The CDR3 nucleotides read TGCAGTGCTACCGGGACGGAGGGTTATGGCTACACCTTC.

This clonotype has at least ten counts. This chain connects TRBV5-1 to TRBJ2-2; D possibly uses TRBD1 or TRBD2 (5 bases each). CDR1 is SGHRS, CDR2 YFSETQ, per germline. This CDR3 has 13 amino acids. The germline V and J ends were trimmed by 5 bases and 6 bases, with 11 bases remaining between them. CDR3 DNA: TGCGCCAGCAGTATGGGGGTCTCCGGGGAGCTGTTTTTT. Its protein is CASSMGVSGELFF.

The chain has TRBV18 and TRBJ1-5, with unresolved D. V shed 0 bases and J shed 5 bases, with 8 bases lying between them. The CDR3 is 14 residues long. The germline V gene encodes CDR1 KGHSH and CDR2 LQKENI. The CDR3: CASSPPGGDQPQHF. CDR3 nucleotides: TGTGCCAGCTCACCACCGGGCGGGGATCAGCCCCAGCATTTT.

This clonotype was recorded at least ten times. This rearrangement joins TRBV4-3 to TRBJ2-1, with D perhaps TRBD1 (5 bases). The V gene lost 1 base and the J gene lost 10 bases, with 14 bases spanning the gap. The CDR3 consists of 14 residues. Germline V CDR1 and CDR2: LGHNA, YSLEER. CDR3 sequence (DNA): TGCGCCAGCAGCCAAGGACGGCAGGGCGGCGAGCAGTTCTTC. This gives the protein CASSQGRQGGEQFF.

The chain has TRBV11-2 and TRBJ2-3; no clear D. Trimming took 4 bases from V and 6 from J, leaving 8 bases between them. Germline-derived CDR1 and CDR2 are SGHAT and FQNNGV. This CDR3 has 12 residues. CDR3 nucleotides: TGTGCCAGCAGCTCGGAAGGGGATACGCAGTATTTT. Translation gives CASSSEGDTQYF. The complete variable domain, with remaining parts taken from reference TRBV11-2 and TRBJ2-3, reads EAGVAQSPRYKIIEKRQSVAFWCNPISGHATLYWYQQILGQGPKLLIQFQNNGVVDDSQLPKDRFSAERLKGVDSTLKIQPAKLEDSAVYLCASSSEGDTQYFGPGTRLTVL.

This clonotype occurred many times. The rearrangement links TRBV28 to TRBJ1-2; 7 bases line up with TRBD1. Germline trimming cut 3 bases from V and 6 bases from J; bases unmatched to any gene: 10. CDR3 length: 15 amino acids. Germline V gene sequence: CDR1 MDHEN, CDR2 SYDVKM. The CDR3 nucleotides are TGTGCCAGCAGTTTGAGGGGGCAGGCTGATGATGGCTACACCTTC. Translation: CASSLRGQADDGYTF.

The rearrangement uses TRBV10-3 and TRBJ1-1; 7 bases line up with TRBD1. This CDR3 spans 15 amino acids. After removal of 0 bases from V and 1 base from J, the junction contained 2 bases not matched to a gene. Germline CDR1 and CDR2: ENHRY and SYGVKD. Written as DNA, the CDR3 is TGTGCCATCAGTGAGTCGAGGGACAGGAACACTGAAGCTTTCTTT. It specifies CAISESRDRNTEAFF.

This clonotype was found many times. The genes are TRBV4-3 and TRBJ2-7; a possible D gene is TRBD1 (6 bases). The germline V and J ends were trimmed by 0 bases and 4 bases, with 7 bases remaining between them. CDR3 length: 13 residues. Germline values: CDR1 LGHNA, CDR2 YSLEER. CDR3 protein: CASSQDRGYEQYF. The CDR3 nucleotides read TGCGCCAGCAGCCAAGACAGGGGTTACGAGCAGTACTTC.

This clonotype was observed many times. The chain carries TRBV30 and TRBJ2-7, with D uncertain. Trimming left V 0 bases short and J 6 bases short, with 9 bases between. This CDR3 region has 12 residues. CDR1 GTSNPN and CDR2 SVGIG come from the germline V gene (reference sequence). The CDR3 DNA sequence: TGTGCCTGGAGTGTACAGCAGACCGAGCAGTACTTC. Protein: CAWSVQQTEQYF.

This clonotype has at least ten counts. The chain is built from TRBV3-1 and TRBJ2-4, with 8 nucleotides matching TRBD2. V dropped 0 bases and J dropped 0; count of bases not matched to a gene: 7. CDR1 is LGHDT, CDR2 YNNKEL, per germline (reference sequence). There are 18 residues in the CDR3. The CDR3 bases are TGTGCCAGCAGCCAAGATTTTGCGAGCGGGGGAGCCAAAAACATTCAGTACTTC. Protein product: CASSQDFASGGAKNIQYF.

This clonotype was recorded at least ten times. The DNA of the CDR3 is TGCAGTGCAAGATCCGGACAGGGGTATTACGAGCAGTACTTC. It translates to CSARSGQGYYEQYF. V and J are TRBV20-1 and TRBJ2-7, with 9 bases identical to TRBD1. With V trimmed by 6 bases and J by 4 bases, 10 bases remained unmatched. Germline V gene sequence: CDR1 DFQATT, CDR2 SNEGSKA (reference sequence). The CDR3 extends over 14 amino acids.

This clonotype was detected many times. The CDR3 DNA reads as TGTGCCAGCAGCGCCCAGGGACTAGCCGGCGATGAGCAGTTCTTC. It yields the protein CASSAQGLAGDEQFF. V and J are TRBV7-8 and TRBJ2-1, with 9 bases matching TRBD2. V lost 5 bases and J lost 8; bases outside the gene matches: 10. This CDR3 has 15 residues. CDR1 is SGHVS, CDR2 FQNEAQ, per germline.